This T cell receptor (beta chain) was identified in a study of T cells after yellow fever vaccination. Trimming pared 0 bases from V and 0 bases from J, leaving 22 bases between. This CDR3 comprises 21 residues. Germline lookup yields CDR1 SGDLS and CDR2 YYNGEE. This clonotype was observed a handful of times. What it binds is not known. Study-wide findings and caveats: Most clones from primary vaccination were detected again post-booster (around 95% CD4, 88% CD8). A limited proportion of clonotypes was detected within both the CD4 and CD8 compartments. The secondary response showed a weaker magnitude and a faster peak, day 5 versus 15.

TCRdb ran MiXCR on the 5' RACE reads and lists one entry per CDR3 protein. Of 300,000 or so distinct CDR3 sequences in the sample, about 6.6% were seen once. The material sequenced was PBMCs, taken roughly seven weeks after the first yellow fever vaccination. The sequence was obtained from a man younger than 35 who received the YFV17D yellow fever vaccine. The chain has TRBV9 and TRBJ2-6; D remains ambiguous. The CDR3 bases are TGTGCCAGCAGCGTAGTTCCTATTGTGCCGGACGGAGTCTCTGGGGCCAACGTCCTGACTTTC. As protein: CASSVVPIVPDGVSGANVLTF.